These T cell receptor beta chains were read from a single sample in a study of identical twins. TCRdb passed the 5' RACE reads through MiXCR, listing each CDR3 protein once. Here the sample spans approximately 220,000 distinct CDR3 sequences, around 6.9% being singletons. This sample also belongs to another study, concerning yellow fever vaccine responses in identical twins.

Sequencing was done on a sample of memory (CD45RO+) T cells sorted from blood. The receptor source for this set is a woman between 18 and 29 years old in good health. Each CDR3 is given with its conserved first and last residue. Each record gives: CDR3 DNA, CDR3 protein, V gene, clone size, J gene, D gene. The D gene is left open where the match is weak. The listing skips clone size in some rows; elsewhere it reads once, few, many or a size class.

CDR3 DNA: TGTGCCAGCAGCCAGACTAGCGGGGGCCAAGAGACCCAGTACTTC; CDR3 protein: CASSQTSGGQETQYF; V gene: TRBV4-2; clone size: few; J gene: TRBJ2-5; D gene: TRBD2
CDR3 DNA: TGCGCCAGCACCCGAGGGGGGGGGACCCACAATGAGCAGTTCTTC; CDR3 protein: CASTRGGGTHNEQFF; V gene: TRBV10-2; clone size: many; J gene: TRBJ2-1; D gene: NA
CDR3 DNA: TGTGCCAGCAGCGACGATCGACTAGCGGGAGGGGCCAAGACCCAGTACTTC; CDR3 protein: CASSDDRLAGGAKTQYF; V gene: TRBV5-6; clone size: many; J gene: TRBJ2-5; D gene: TRBD2
CDR3 DNA: TGTGCCAGCGTCACTCGAGGGGCCCCCTACGAGCAGTACTTC; CDR3 protein: CASVTRGAPYEQYF; V gene: TRBV28; clone size: few; J gene: TRBJ2-7; D gene: NA
CDR3 DNA: TGTGCCAGCAGCCAAAGACTGACAGGGTACTCAGATACGCAGTATTTT; CDR3 protein: CASSQRLTGYSDTQYF; V gene: TRBV14; clone size: many; J gene: TRBJ2-3; D gene: TRBD1
CDR3 DNA: TGTGCCAGCAGTTTACCGGGGGTCCAGCCCCAGCATTTT; CDR3 protein: CASSLPGVQPQHF; V gene: TRBV28; clone size: NA; J gene: TRBJ1-5; D gene: NA
CDR3 DNA: TGTGCCAGCAGTGTGACCCGACAGGGGAGGGAGACCCAGTACTTC; CDR3 protein: CASSVTRQGRETQYF; V gene: TRBV25-1; clone size: NA; J gene: TRBJ2-5; D gene: TRBD1
CDR3 DNA: TGTGCCAGCAGCACTAGTGGGGGGGCGAGGGAGCCCCAGCATTTT; CDR3 protein: CASSTSGGAREPQHF; V gene: TRBV9; clone size: many; J gene: TRBJ1-5; D gene: NA
CDR3 DNA: TGTGCCAGCAGCTTGTCGGGGACCGGGGCTTTCTTT; CDR3 protein: CASSLSGTGAFF; V gene: TRBV5-6; clone size: few; J gene: TRBJ1-1; D gene: NA
CDR3 DNA: TGCAGTGCCTTGCGGACAGGCACCCGGGATACGCAGTATTTT; CDR3 protein: CSALRTGTRDTQYF; V gene: TRBV20-1; clone size: few; J gene: TRBJ2-3; D gene: TRBD1
CDR3 DNA: TGTGCCAGCAAACAGTTAATGCCCTACGAGCAGTACTTC; CDR3 protein: CASKQLMPYEQYF; V gene: TRBV2; clone size: many; J gene: TRBJ2-7; D gene: NA
CDR3 DNA: TGTGCCAGCAGCGTAACCTCGACATTTGTGCAGTATTTT; CDR3 protein: CASSVTSTFVQYF; V gene: TRBV9; clone size: few; J gene: TRBJ2-3; D gene: NA
CDR3 DNA: TGTGCCAGCAGCTTCCGACAGGGGGCGAACACTGAAGCTTTCTTT; CDR3 protein: CASSFRQGANTEAFF; V gene: TRBV7-2; clone size: NA; J gene: TRBJ1-1; D gene: TRBD1
CDR3 DNA: TGCAGCGCCATACTAGCGGAGGGCACCTACGAGCAGTACTTC; CDR3 protein: CSAILAEGTYEQYF; V gene: TRBV29-1; clone size: few; J gene: TRBJ2-7; D gene: TRBD2
CDR3 DNA: TGTGCCAGCAGCTTAGACCCCCTCGGGGCGGATACGCAGTATTTT; CDR3 protein: CASSLDPLGADTQYF; V gene: TRBV11-2; clone size: many; J gene: TRBJ2-3; D gene: NA
CDR3 DNA: TGCAGTGCTACCAGCGGGGGTTCAGAAGAGACCCAGTACTTC; CDR3 protein: CSATSGGSEETQYF; V gene: TRBV20-1; clone size: NA; J gene: TRBJ2-5; D gene: TRBD2
CDR3 DNA: TGTGCCAGCAGCTTAGAGGCAGGGAACGAGCAGTACTTC; CDR3 protein: CASSLEAGNEQYF; V gene: TRBV7-8; clone size: many; J gene: TRBJ2-7; D gene: NA
CDR3 DNA: TGTGCCAGCAGGACAACTCCCAGCTCCTACGAGCAGTACTTC; CDR3 protein: CASRTTPSSYEQYF; V gene: TRBV2; clone size: NA; J gene: TRBJ2-7; D gene: NA
CDR3 DNA: TGTGCCAGCAGTGAAAACAGAGTTTCTAACTATGGCTACACCTTC; CDR3 protein: CASSENRVSNYGYTF; V gene: TRBV6-1; clone size: few; J gene: TRBJ1-2; D gene: NA
CDR3 DNA: TGTGCCAGCAGTGACAGGGAAGGGGACACCGGGGAGCTGTTTTTT; CDR3 protein: CASSDREGDTGELFF; V gene: TRBV6-4; clone size: NA; J gene: TRBJ2-2; D gene: NA
CDR3 DNA: TGTGCCAGCAGTCCCCCCTTCCAAGAGACCCAGTACTTC; CDR3 protein: CASSPPFQETQYF; V gene: TRBV12-3/TRBV12-4; clone size: few; J gene: TRBJ2-5; D gene: NA
CDR3 DNA: TGTGCCAGCAGGTCTCTCCTAGGCGATGAGCAGTTCTTC; CDR3 protein: CASRSLLGDEQFF; V gene: TRBV6-1; clone size: few; J gene: TRBJ2-1; D gene: NA
CDR3 DNA: TGCGCCAGCAGCTATGGCCAGGGAGAAACCGGGGAGCTGTTTTTT; CDR3 protein: CASSYGQGETGELFF; V gene: TRBV5-1; clone size: many; J gene: TRBJ2-2; D gene: NA
CDR3 DNA: TGCAGCGTTGCAATAGCTTTCAGGGGAGAGGAGCAGTACTTC; CDR3 protein: CSVAIAFRGEEQYF; V gene: TRBV29-1; clone size: many; J gene: TRBJ2-7; D gene: NA
CDR3 DNA: TGTGCCAGCAGCGTAGGGATAGCCCTGCTTCTGCCCAATGAGCAGTTCTTC; CDR3 protein: CASSVGIALLLPNEQFF; V gene: TRBV9; clone size: few; J gene: TRBJ2-1; D gene: NA
CDR3 DNA: TGTGCCAGCAGCCCCGGCGGGGGCGCGGGGACTGAAGCTTTCTTT; CDR3 protein: CASSPGGGAGTEAFF; V gene: TRBV7-9; clone size: NA; J gene: TRBJ1-1; D gene: NA
CDR3 DNA: TGCAGCGCCGGACAGGGTCGGACTGAAGCTTTCTTT; CDR3 protein: CSAGQGRTEAFF; V gene: TRBV29-1; clone size: many; J gene: TRBJ1-1; D gene: TRBD1
CDR3 DNA: TGTGCCAGCAGCAGAGACCAGGGCTTCTCCTACAATGAGCAGTTCTTC; CDR3 protein: CASSRDQGFSYNEQFF; V gene: TRBV6-2/TRBV6-3; clone size: NA; J gene: TRBJ2-1; D gene: NA
CDR3 DNA: TGTGCCAGCAGCGAAGGATGGGCCGGGGAGCTGTTTTTT; CDR3 protein: CASSEGWAGELFF; V gene: TRBV11-3; clone size: NA; J gene: TRBJ2-2; D gene: NA
CDR3 DNA: TGTGCCAGCAGTGAAAGGACTAGCGGGGTTGCTACGCAGTATTTT; CDR3 protein: CASSERTSGVATQYF; V gene: TRBV2; clone size: many; J gene: TRBJ2-3; D gene: TRBD2
CDR3 DNA: TGTGCCAGCAGCTCTAGCAGGAGCTCCTACAATGAGCAGTTCTTC; CDR3 protein: CASSSSRSSYNEQFF; V gene: TRBV7-6; clone size: few; J gene: TRBJ2-1; D gene: NA
CDR3 DNA: TGCAGTGCCAGACATCAGGCGAAAAACTACGAGCAGTACTTC; CDR3 protein: CSARHQAKNYEQYF; V gene: TRBV20-1; clone size: many; J gene: TRBJ2-7; D gene: NA
CDR3 DNA: TGCAGTGCTAGAGATCGGCCTAGCGGGAGGCCGTCCAATGAGCAGTTCTTC; CDR3 protein: CSARDRPSGRPSNEQFF; V gene: TRBV20-1; clone size: few; J gene: TRBJ2-1; D gene: TRBD2
CDR3 DNA: TGTGCCAGCAGCTTAGATCGGGGCCCAGATACGCAGTATTTT; CDR3 protein: CASSLDRGPDTQYF; V gene: TRBV11-2; clone size: NA; J gene: TRBJ2-3; D gene: NA
CDR3 DNA: TGCAGTGCTAGTTACAGCTCCTACGAGCAGTACTTC; CDR3 protein: CSASYSSYEQYF; V gene: TRBV20-1; clone size: many; J gene: TRBJ2-7; D gene: NA
CDR3 DNA: TGTGCCAGCAGTTTAAGCGGACAAGAGACCCAGTACTTC; CDR3 protein: CASSLSGQETQYF; V gene: TRBV12-3/TRBV12-4; clone size: many; J gene: TRBJ2-5; D gene: NA
CDR3 DNA: TGTGCCAGCAGCCAAATAAGGCTTGAAGCTTTCTTT; CDR3 protein: CASSQIRLEAFF; V gene: TRBV3-1; clone size: many; J gene: TRBJ1-1; D gene: NA
CDR3 DNA: TGTGCCAGCAGTTTAGGGCAGGGGGTGGACGAGCAGTACTTC; CDR3 protein: CASSLGQGVDEQYF; V gene: TRBV27; clone size: few; J gene: TRBJ2-7; D gene: TRBD1
CDR3 DNA: TGTGCCAGCAGTTTAAAGATCGTCAGGGCGCATCAGCCCCAGCATTTT; CDR3 protein: CASSLKIVRAHQPQHF; V gene: TRBV27; clone size: NA; J gene: TRBJ1-5; D gene: NA
CDR3 DNA: TGCAGCGTTGAACGGGGGCTCTATGGCTACACCTTC; CDR3 protein: CSVERGLYGYTF; V gene: TRBV29-1; clone size: many; J gene: TRBJ1-2; D gene: NA
CDR3 DNA: TGTGCCACCAGCTTATTAGGAGGGGACGACACCGGGGAGCTGTTTTTT; CDR3 protein: CATSLLGGDDTGELFF; V gene: TRBV7-9; clone size: NA; J gene: TRBJ2-2; D gene: NA
CDR3 DNA: TGTGCCAGCAGCCGACTAGCGGGCCCCCAGAGCACAGATACGCAGTATTTT; CDR3 protein: CASSRLAGPQSTDTQYF; V gene: TRBV4-2; clone size: few; J gene: TRBJ2-3; D gene: TRBD2
CDR3 DNA: TGTGCCAGCAGTTTTAAGGGAGGCTATAATTCACCCCTCCACTTT; CDR3 protein: CASSFKGGYNSPLHF; V gene: TRBV27; clone size: few; J gene: TRBJ1-6; D gene: NA
CDR3 DNA: TGTGCCAGCAGTTTACCCAAGGGACTAGCTGGTTACGAGCAGTACTTC; CDR3 protein: CASSLPKGLAGYEQYF; V gene: TRBV28; clone size: many; J gene: TRBJ2-7; D gene: TRBD2
CDR3 DNA: TGCAGTGCTAGAGATGACCATCGATCTGTCTATGGCTACACCTTC; CDR3 protein: CSARDDHRSVYGYTF; V gene: TRBV20-1; clone size: NA; J gene: TRBJ1-2; D gene: NA
CDR3 DNA: TGTGCCAGCAGCACAGGGGTCGACACTGAAGCTTTCTTT; CDR3 protein: CASSTGVDTEAFF; V gene: TRBV21-1; clone size: NA; J gene: TRBJ1-1; D gene: NA
CDR3 DNA: TGTGCCAGCAGCACCGCGGGTGGTAGCACAGATACGCAGTATTTT; CDR3 protein: CASSTAGGSTDTQYF; V gene: TRBV11-2; clone size: few; J gene: TRBJ2-3; D gene: NA
CDR3 DNA: TGTGCCACCAGTGCCCTGAGCTCCTACAATGAGCAGTTCTTC; CDR3 protein: CATSALSSYNEQFF; V gene: TRBV24-1; clone size: NA; J gene: TRBJ2-1; D gene: NA